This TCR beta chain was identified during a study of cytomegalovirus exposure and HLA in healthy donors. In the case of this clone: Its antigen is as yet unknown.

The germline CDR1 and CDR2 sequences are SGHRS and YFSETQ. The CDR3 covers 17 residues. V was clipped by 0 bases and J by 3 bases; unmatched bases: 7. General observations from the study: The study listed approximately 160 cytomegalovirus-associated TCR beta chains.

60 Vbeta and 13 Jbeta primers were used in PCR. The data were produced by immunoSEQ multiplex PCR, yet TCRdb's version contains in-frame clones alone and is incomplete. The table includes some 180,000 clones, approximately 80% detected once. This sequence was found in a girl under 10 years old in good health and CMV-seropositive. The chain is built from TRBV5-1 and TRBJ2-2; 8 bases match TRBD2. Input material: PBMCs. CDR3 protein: CASSLAGLADYTGELFF. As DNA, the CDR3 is TGCGCCAGCAGCTTGGCAGGACTAGCAGACTACACCGGGGAGCTGTTTTTT. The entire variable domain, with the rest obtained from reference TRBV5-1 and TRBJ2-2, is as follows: KAGVTQTPRYLIKTRGQQVTLSCSPISGHRSVSWYQQTPGQGLQFLFEYFSETQRNKGNFPGRFSGRQFSNSRSEMNVSTLELGDSALYLCASSLAGLADYTGELFFGEGSRLTVL.